These T cell receptor beta chains were read from a single sample in a study of shared clonotypes between healthy human individuals. Produced via immunoSEQ multiplex PCR; TCRdb's table is partial and in-frame only. This sample has under 1,900,000 clones; less than 99% occur once, and the top ten carry around 0.38%. The sample taken for sequencing was naive CD4+ T cells sorted from blood. The source of these receptors is a man younger than 45 in good health. The CDR3 runs from the conserved cysteine through the conserved F or W. D genes are given only for firm matches. The size of a clone is reported for some rows only, either as once, few or many, or as a class for expanded clones.

TRBJ2-1 | - | TRBV2 | - | TGTGCCAGCACCAGCCGGGACTTGCATGAGCAGTTCTTC | CASTSRDLHEQFF
TRBJ1-3 | - | TRBV18 | - | TGTGCCAGCTCACCTAGTTCTGGAAACACCATATATTTT | CASSPSSGNTIYF
TRBJ1-5 | - | TRBV29-1 | - | TGCAGCGCGGCCCGGGGGGAGGGTCAGCCCCAGCATTTT | CSAARGEGQPQHF
TRBJ2-1 | - | TRBV29-1 | - | TGCAGCGTCAGGACTAATCGGGGGCCATACAATGAGCAGTTCTTC | CSVRTNRGPYNEQFF
TRBJ2-7 | - | TRBV28 | - | TGTGCCATCGGGGTAAGCGGGACAGCCTACGAGCAGTACTTC | CAIGVSGTAYEQYF
TRBJ2-7 | - | TRBV9 | TRBD2 | TGTGCCAGCAATAGAGCGGGAGGTTGGTACGAGCAGTACTTC | CASNRAGGWYEQYF
TRBJ2-2 | - | TRBV5-4 | TRBD2 | TGTGCCAGCAGCTTGGATAGCGGGAGGGCCACCGGGGAGCTGTTTTTT | CASSLDSGRATGELFF
TRBJ2-5 | - | TRBV6-5 | - | TGTGCCAGCAGTTACTCCTTGCAAGAGACCCAGTACTTC | CASSYSLQETQYF
TRBJ1-2 | - | TRBV7-3 | - | TGTGCCAGCAGCTTAACAGGGGAAGGGGGTAGCTATGGCTACACCTTC | CASSLTGEGGSYGYTF
TRBJ2-5 | - | TRBV28 | - | TGTGCCAGCAGTTTGGGGACCCGAGAGGGAGGAGAGACCCAGTACTTC | CASSLGTREGGETQYF
TRBJ2-7 | - | TRBV6-5 | - | TGTGCCAGCAGGGACGGATCCTACTACGAGCAGTACTTC | CASRDGSYYEQYF
TRBJ2-7 | - | TRBV27 | - | TGTGCCAGTTCACGACAGAACTACTACGAGCAGTACTTC | CASSRQNYYEQYF
TRBJ1-1 | - | TRBV28 | - | TGTGCCAGCAGTTTATACGGCGGTGAAGCTTTCTTT | CASSLYGGEAFF
TRBJ2-7 | - | TRBV6-5 | - | TGTGCCAGCAGTTACTCCGGAACCTACGAGCAGTACTTC | CASSYSGTYEQYF
TRBJ2-4 | - | TRBV29-1 | - | TGCAGCGTCCAGCTAGCCAAAAACATTCAGTACTTC | CSVQLAKNIQYF
TRBJ2-2 | - | TRBV18 | TRBD1 | TGTGCCAGCTCACCACTCTCCGGGACAGGATCCGGGGAGCTGTTTTTT | CASSPLSGTGSGELFF
TRBJ2-1 | - | TRBV6-4 | TRBD2 | TGTGCCAGCAGCCTTGAGGCGGGAGCGTCGGCCAATGAGCAGTTCTTC | CASSLEAGASANEQFF
TRBJ1-2 | - | TRBV28 | - | TGTGCCAGCAGTCCGCCGGGACTTGGCTACACCTTC | CASSPPGLGYTF
TRBJ1-4 | once | TRBV28 | - | TGTGCCAGCAGCCAGACACGTCCTAAAAATGAAAAACTGTTTTTT | CASSQTRPKNEKLFF
TRBJ1-1 | - | TRBV6-5 | - | TGTGCCAGCAGTACCCGGGACACTGAAGCTTTCTTT | CASSTRDTEAFF
TRBJ1-5 | - | TRBV5-1 | - | TGCGCCAGCAGCTTGGACGGGAGGGGAGGCAATCAGCCCCAGCATTTT | CASSLDGRGGNQPQHF
TRBJ2-1 | - | TRBV5-1 | - | TGCGCCAGCAGCTTGGAGGCAGGGAGCTCCTACAATGAGCAGTTCTTC | CASSLEAGSSYNEQFF
TRBJ2-7 | - | TRBV5-1 | TRBD2 | TGCGCCAGCAGTAAACCGGGACTAGCGGCCTACGAGCAGTACTTC | CASSKPGLAAYEQYF
TRBJ1-3 | once | TRBV11-2 | - | TGTGCCAGCAGCCCTACAGGGCCTGGAAACACCATATATTTT | CASSPTGPGNTIYF
TRBJ2-7 | - | TRBV6-6 | - | TGTGCCAGCAGTCCGGGGACAGCGGGATACGAGCAGTACTTC | CASSPGTAGYEQYF